This entry lists 5 T cell receptor beta chains sequenced from one sample in a study of radiotherapy plus CTLA-4 blockade in lung cancer. Measured with immunoSEQ multiplex PCR; TCRdb has only the in-frame clones, and not every one. The data hold 81,000 or so clones, with 78% observed a single time. The starting material was peripheral blood, obtained from a patient treated with radiotherapy plus ipilimumab. Receptors originate from a human donor with non-small cell lung cancer whose response to radiotherapy plus ipilimumab could not be evaluated. Some clones in this sample may be carry-over from other donors' samples.

The rearrangement uses TRBV9 and TRBJ1-4; 8 nucleotides line up with TRBD1. Germline CDR1 and CDR2: SGDLS and YYNGEE. J lost 4 bases, V lost 4 bases, and 9 bases had no gene match. The CDR3 runs 16 residues. CDR3 region: CASSPRGQGFNEKLFF. The DNA of the CDR3 is TGTGCCAGCAGCCCCCGAGGACAGGGTTTTAATGAAAAACTGTTTTTT.

In this sample, this clone turned up once. The gene calls are TRBV11-2 and TRBJ1-6, with D possibly matching TRBD1 (6 bases). The germline V and J ends were trimmed by 1 base and 2 bases, with 6 bases remaining between them. Looked up from germline, CDR1 is SGHAT and CDR2 is FQNNGV. The CDR3 is made up of 15 amino acids. CDR3 coding DNA: TGTGCCAGCAGCTTAGCAGGGGCCTATAATTCACCCCTCCACTTT. Protein product: CASSLAGAYNSPLHF.

V and J are TRBV4-1 and TRBJ1-1; TRBD1 agrees at 11 bases. J lost 1 base, V lost 4 bases, and 8 bases had no gene match. The germline gives CDR1 MGHRA, CDR2 YSYEKL. This CDR3 is built from 17 residues. The CDR3 is CASSPSWTGGWNTEAFF. Here the CDR3 DNA reads TGCGCCAGCAGCCCTTCCTGGACAGGGGGCTGGAACACTGAAGCTTTCTTT.

The V call is TRBV6-5, the J call TRBJ2-7, with D possibly being TRBD1 (5 bases). Looked up from germline, CDR1 is MNHEY and CDR2 is SVGAGI. The CDR3 loop spans 16 amino acids. Trimming took 0 bases from V and 4 from J, leaving 16 bases between them. CDR3 residues: CASSYSAGPSRYEQYF. CDR3 nucleotides: TGTGCCAGCAGTTACTCCGCAGGGCCCTCGAGGTACGAGCAGTACTTC.

The J gene is TRBJ2-1, the V gene TRBV5-1; D is perhaps TRBD2 (7 bases). V lost 0 bases and J lost 5, with 12 bases in between. This CDR3 region has 15 residues. In germline, CDR1 is SGHRS, CDR2 YFSETQ. CDR3 nucleotides: TGCGCCAGCAGCTTGGAGGCCGGGGGGCACAATGAGCAGTTCTTC. Translated, it gives CASSLEAGGHNEQFF.